The 9 T cell receptor beta chains presented below share a single source sample, sequenced in a study of T-cell memory formation after mild COVID-19. Via MiXCR, TCRdb re-called the 5' RACE reads, giving one row per CDR3 protein. The sample carries approximately 500,000 distinct CDR3 sequences, approximately 23% recorded once. The specimen sequenced was PBMCs or a T cell subset sorted from them (not recorded which). Receptor source: an adult woman who had mild COVID-19 (a few samples of this study predate the infection). Cell type and time point are not known.

The gene calls are TRBV5-1 and TRBJ2-1, with 9 bases fitting TRBD1. J lost 2 bases, V lost 4 bases, and 4 bases had no gene match. CDR1 and CDR2 from the germline V gene are SGHRS and YFSETQ. The CDR3 loop spans 15 amino acids. CDR3 sequence: CASSRTGDPYNEQFF. DNA for the CDR3: TGCGCCAGCAGCCGGACAGGGGATCCCTACAATGAGCAGTTCTTC.

This chain connects TRBV20-1 to TRBJ1-1; maybe TRBD1 (5 bases). CDR3 length: 16 residues. Trimming pared 5 bases from V and 0 bases from J, leaving 19 bases between. Germline V lookup: CDR1 DFQATT, CDR2 SNEGSKA (reference sequence). CDR3 nucleotide sequence: TGCAGTGCTCCCACGTTGGACACTCCCCTGAACACTGAAGCTTTCTTT. Its protein product is CSAPTLDTPLNTEAFF.

The chain couples TRBV28 to TRBJ2-1; tentatively, D is TRBD2 (7 bases). The V and J ends lost 6 bases and 1 base respectively, with 22 bases between them. Germline-derived CDR1 and CDR2 are MDHEN and SYDVKM. This CDR3 comprises 18 residues. This CDR3 is CASRPTGRGGWSYNEQFF. The CDR3 DNA is TGTGCCAGCAGGCCTACAGGGAGGGGGGGTTGGTCCTACAATGAGCAGTTCTTC.

The sample holds a few counts of this clonotype. The J gene is TRBJ2-7, the V gene TRBV6-1, with D tentatively TRBD1 or TRBD2 (6 bases each). V lost 8 bases and J 0 bases, leaving 14 bases between the germline ends. CDR3 length equals 14 residues. The germline V gene has CDR1 MNHNS and CDR2 SASEGT. As DNA, the CDR3 is TGTGCCAGCGTCATCGGGGGCCTCTCCTACGAGCAGTACTTC. Its translation: CASVIGGLSYEQYF.

This clonotype occurred a few times. The chain is built from TRBV6-4 and TRBJ2-6, with 10 bases aligning to TRBD1. The CDR3 contains 18 residues. CDR1 and CDR2 (germline): MRHNA, SNTAGT. V was pared by 7 bases and J by 0 bases, with 9 bases of the junction left unmatched. Here the CDR3 reads CASTKPGQGRSGANVLTF. The CDR3 DNA sequence: TGTGCCAGCACCAAACCGGGACAGGGGCGCTCTGGGGCCAACGTCCTGACTTTC.

This chain joins TRBV5-6 and TRBJ1-1; D gene unclear. Germline CDR1 and CDR2: SGHDT and YYEEEE. V gave up 5 bases and J gave up 3 bases, with 11 bases separating them. The CDR3 is made up of 13 amino acids. The CDR3 region has the DNA TGTGCCAGCAGGCCAGGAGCGCACACTGAAGCTTTCTTT. It yields the protein CASRPGAHTEAFF.

The rearrangement uses TRBV20-1 and TRBJ2-3, with TRBD1 as a possible D gene (6 bases). The CDR3 is 15 amino acids. Between the trimmed V and J ends, which lost 6 bases and 6 bases, there was a span of 22 bases. Germline lookup yields CDR1 DFQATT and CDR2 SNEGSKA (reference sequence). This CDR3 reads CSALGRTDNWDTQYF. Written as DNA, the CDR3 is TGCAGTGCCCTGGGCAGGACAGACAACTGGGATACGCAGTATTTT.

This clonotype was seen only a few times. The rearrangement joins TRBV12-3 or TRBV12-4 to TRBJ2-1; tentative D call: TRBD1 (5 bases). The V and J ends lost 3 bases and 7 bases respectively, with 13 bases between them. The CDR3 extends over 14 amino acids. In DNA, the CDR3 is TGTGCCAGCAGTTTGACACAGGCACTGAATGAGCAGTTCTTC. Its protein product is CASSLTQALNEQFF.

The chain is built from TRBV6-5 and TRBJ2-5, with TRBD1 as a possible D gene (5 bases). CDR1 MNHEY and CDR2 SVGAGI come from the germline V gene. V was pared by 5 bases and J by 1 base, with 14 bases between. This CDR3 has 15 residues. The CDR3: CASSLQPDSQETQYF. The CDR3 region has the DNA TGTGCCAGCAGTCTTCAACCCGACAGCCAAGAGACCCAGTACTTC.